The sequence of this T cell receptor beta chain was determined in a study of blood T cells in healthy people across ages. There are 13 residues in the CDR3. Trimming at V came to 4 bases and at J to 4 bases, leaving 3 bases not matched to a gene. Germline loops: CDR1 SGHVS, CDR2 FQNEAQ. A second 7 to 11 cycle PCR used barcoded and J-beta primers. From the 5' RACE reads, TCRdb called clonotypes with MiXCR, one entry per CDR3 protein. The sample gives 1 million or so distinct CDR3 sequences, about 23% of which show up once; 0.65% to 0.75% is in the top ten. The data were also submitted as part of a second study, on T cells of mothers and their children. As that study records: Maternal samples each gave over 9 million TCR beta CDR3 reads, and child samples a few million each.

Sequencing was done on a sample of blood. The TCR comes from a girl aged 2 to 9 in good health. V gene TRBV7-8 combines with J gene TRBJ2-5; 7 nucleotides align to TRBD2. The CDR3 loop reads CASSSERGETQYF. CDR3 nucleotides: TGTGCCAGCAGCTCGGAGCGGGGAGAGACCCAGTACTTC.